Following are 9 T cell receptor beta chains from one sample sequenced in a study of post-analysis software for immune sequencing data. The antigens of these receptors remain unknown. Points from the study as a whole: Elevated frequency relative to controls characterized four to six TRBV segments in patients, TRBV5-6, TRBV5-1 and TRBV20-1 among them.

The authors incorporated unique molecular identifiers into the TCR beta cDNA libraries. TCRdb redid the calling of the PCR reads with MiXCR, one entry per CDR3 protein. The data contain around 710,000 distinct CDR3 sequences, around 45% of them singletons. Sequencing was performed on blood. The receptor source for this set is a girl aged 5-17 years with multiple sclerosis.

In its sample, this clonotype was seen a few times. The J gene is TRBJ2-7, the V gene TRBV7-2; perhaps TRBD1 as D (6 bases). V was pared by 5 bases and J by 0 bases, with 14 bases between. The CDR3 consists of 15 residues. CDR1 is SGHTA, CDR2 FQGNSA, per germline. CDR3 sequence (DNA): TGTGCCAGCAGCCTAGACAGGACGGTCTCCTACGAGCAGTACTTC. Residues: CASSLDRTVSYEQYF.

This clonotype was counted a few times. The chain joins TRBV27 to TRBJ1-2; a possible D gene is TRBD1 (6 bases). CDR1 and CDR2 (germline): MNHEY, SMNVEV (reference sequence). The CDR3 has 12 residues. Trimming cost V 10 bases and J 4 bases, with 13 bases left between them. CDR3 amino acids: CATRDTSYGYTF. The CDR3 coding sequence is TGTGCCACCCGGGACACCTCCTATGGCTACACCTTC.

In nucleotides, the CDR3 is TGTGCCAGCTCACCACCATCGGGACCCGGGACGATACATGAGCAGTTCTTC. Translating it yields CASSPPSGPGTIHEQFF. This chain uses TRBV18 with TRBJ2-1; D may match TRBD1 or TRBD2 (5 bases each). CDR3 length equals 17 residues. Germline CDR1 reads KGHSH; CDR2 reads LQKENI. Trimming took 0 bases from V and 8 from J, leaving 20 bases between them. Using reference TRBV18 and TRBJ2-1 for the parts outside the CDR3, the full variable domain is NAGVMQNPRHLVRRRGQEARLRCSPMKGHSHVYWYRQLPEEGLKFMVYLQKENIIDESGMPKERFSAEFPKEGPSILRIQQVVRGDSAAYFCASSPPSGPGTIHEQFFGPGTRLTVL.

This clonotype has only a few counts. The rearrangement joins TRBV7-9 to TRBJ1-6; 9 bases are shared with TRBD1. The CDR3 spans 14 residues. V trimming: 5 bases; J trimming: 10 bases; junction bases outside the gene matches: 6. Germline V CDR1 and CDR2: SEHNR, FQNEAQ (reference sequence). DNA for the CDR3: TGTGCCAGCAGCCCGGGACAGGGTTTCTCACCCCTCCACTTT. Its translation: CASSPGQGFSPLHF.

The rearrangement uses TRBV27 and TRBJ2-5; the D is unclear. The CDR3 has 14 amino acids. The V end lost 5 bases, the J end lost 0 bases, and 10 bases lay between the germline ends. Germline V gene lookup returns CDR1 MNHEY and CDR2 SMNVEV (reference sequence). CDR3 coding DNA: TGTGCCAGCAGTCCGACCATGTACCAAGAGACCCAGTACTTC. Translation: CASSPTMYQETQYF.

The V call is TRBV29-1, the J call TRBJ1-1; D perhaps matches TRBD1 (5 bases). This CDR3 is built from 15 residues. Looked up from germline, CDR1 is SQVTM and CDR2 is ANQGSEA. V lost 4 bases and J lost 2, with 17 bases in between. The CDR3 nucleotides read TGCAGCGTTGCCCCTAGACAGAGCCCTAACACTGAAGCTTTCTTT. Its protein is CSVAPRQSPNTEAFF.

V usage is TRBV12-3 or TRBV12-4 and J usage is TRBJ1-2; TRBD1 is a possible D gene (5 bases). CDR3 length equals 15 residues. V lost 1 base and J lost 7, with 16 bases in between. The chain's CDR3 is CASSLGHWDQRGYTF. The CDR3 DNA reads TGTGCCAGCAGTTTAGGGCATTGGGACCAGCGTGGCTACACCTTC.

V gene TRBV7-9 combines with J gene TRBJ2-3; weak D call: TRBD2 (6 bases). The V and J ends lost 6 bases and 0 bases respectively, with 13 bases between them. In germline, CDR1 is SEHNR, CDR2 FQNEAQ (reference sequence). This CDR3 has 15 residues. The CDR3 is CASRNLGTSTDTQYF. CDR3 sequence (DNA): TGTGCCAGCAGGAACCTCGGGACTAGCACAGATACGCAGTATTTT.

CDR3 sequence: CASSYSRDTREQYF. CDR3 bases: TGTGCCAGCAGTTACTCCCGGGACACTCGGGAGCAGTACTTC. This chain links TRBV6-5 with TRBJ2-4; D might be TRBD1 or TRBD2, each matching 6 bases. This CDR3 has 14 amino acids. Germline-derived CDR1 and CDR2 are MNHEY and SVGAGI. V lost 0 bases and J lost 13, with 16 bases in between.